A single sample is the source of the 17 T cell receptor beta chains below, sequenced in a study of T cells after yellow fever vaccination. From the 5' RACE reads, TCRdb called clonotypes with MiXCR, one entry per CDR3 protein. In the table there are a few hundred thousand distinct CDR3 sequences, 10% to 15% of which are singletons. The material was CD4+ T cells sorted from PBMCs, obtained 45 days after the yellow fever booster vaccination. Receptors originate from a young man who received the YFV17D yellow fever vaccine.

This clonotype was recorded many times. V gene TRBV7-3 combines with J gene TRBJ2-5; D is tentatively TRBD1 or TRBD2 (6 bases each). The CDR3 covers 15 residues. Trimming removed 5 bases from V and 2 bases from J, with 15 bases in between. CDR1 is SGHTA, CDR2 FQGTGA, per germline. CDR3 bases: TGTGCCAGCAGCACGAACGGGGGCCCTCAAGAGACCCAGTACTTC. Amino acids: CASSTNGGPQETQYF. Variable domain in full (rest from reference TRBV7-3 and TRBJ2-5): GAGVSQTPSNKVTEKGKYVELRCDPISGHTALYWYRQSLGQGPEFLIYFQGTGAADDSGLPNDRFFAVRPEGSVSTLKIQRTERGDSAVYLCASSTNGGPQETQYFGPGTRLLVL.

The rearrangement uses TRBV20-1 and TRBJ1-1, with D possibly matching TRBD1 (6 bases). The ends were cut back, 7 bases at V and 9 bases at J, with 18 bases in the middle. Per the germline V gene, CDR1 is DFQATT and CDR2 is SNEGSKA (reference sequence). This CDR3 is 12 amino acids long. The CDR3, as DNA: TGCAGTGTCGCATCCGGGACAAAAAAAGCTTTCTTT. It yields the protein CSVASGTKKAFF.

The chain carries TRBV5-1 and TRBJ2-5; TRBD1 agrees at 7 bases. The V segment lost 4 bases and the J segment 9 bases; nucleotides outside the gene matches: 12. The CDR3 spans 14 residues. The germline CDR1 and CDR2 sequences are SGHRS and YFSETQ. The CDR3 here is CASSAGTAGIAQYF. CDR3 nucleotide sequence: TGCGCCAGCAGCGCCGGGACAGCCGGGATAGCCCAGTACTTC.

This clonotype was counted between two and nine times. V is TRBV20-1 and J is TRBJ2-1; D remains ambiguous. Per germline, CDR1 DFQATT and CDR2 SNEGSKA (reference sequence). Trimming pared 2 bases from V and 6 bases from J, leaving 11 bases between. This CDR3 region has 13 residues. Here the CDR3 DNA reads TGCAGTGCTAGAAAGCATTCAGTCAATGAGCAGTTCTTC. It is translated as CSARKHSVNEQFF.

The chain carries TRBV6-1 and TRBJ2-1; 13 bases align to TRBD2. With V trimmed by 7 bases and J by 3 bases, 6 bases remained unmatched. The CDR3 is 16 amino acids. Germline CDR1 reads MNHNS; CDR2 reads SASEGT. This CDR3 is CASIGTSGKSYNEQFF. The DNA for the CDR3 is TGTGCCAGCATTGGGACTAGCGGGAAAAGCTACAATGAGCAGTTCTTC.

The rearrangement links TRBV21-1 to TRBJ1-1; the table gives TRBD1 as D, unverified against the DNA. TRBV21-1 counts as a pseudogene. The CDR3 covers 15 residues. CDR3 sequence: CASSAPGNSNTEAFF. CDR3 nucleotide sequence: TGTGCCAGCAGCGCCCCAGGGAACTCGAACACTGAAGCTTTCTTT.

This clonotype was detected a few times. The chain joins TRBV7-2 to TRBJ2-2, with D unclear. This CDR3 has 14 amino acids. The germline gives CDR1 SGHTA, CDR2 FQGNSA. Trimming cost V 6 bases and J 5 bases, with 13 bases left between them. CDR3 nucleotides: TGTGCCAGCAGACTCGGAACGCGGACCGGGGAGCTGTTTTTT. This codes for CASRLGTRTGELFF.

A few counts support this clonotype. The chain recombines TRBV6-1 with TRBJ2-1; 8 positions match TRBD2. Germline assignment: CDR1 MNHNS and CDR2 SASEGT. The length of the CDR3 is 13 residues. Trimming at V came to 8 bases and at J to 8 bases, leaving 8 bases not matched to a gene. The CDR3 nucleotides read TGTGCCAGCTCTAGACTAGCGATCGATGAGCAGTTCTTC. It is translated as CASSRLAIDEQFF.

This clonotype was counted a few times. The gene calls are TRBV5-6 and TRBJ1-2, with a tentative D call TRBD1 (5 bases). The length of the CDR3 is 14 residues. Trimming took 0 bases from V and 5 from J, leaving 11 bases between them. Germline V gene lookup returns CDR1 SGHDT and CDR2 YYEEEE. CDR3 amino acids: CASSLARQGYGYTF. As DNA, the CDR3 is TGTGCCAGCAGCTTGGCCCGTCAGGGATATGGCTACACCTTC.

Only a few counts were recorded for this clonotype. V and J are TRBV7-2 and TRBJ2-3; D gene ambiguous. The CDR3 has 15 residues. The germline CDR1 and CDR2 sequences are SGHTA and FQGNSA. Trimming shortened V by 5 bases and J by 5 bases, and 17 bases separated the two germline ends. Here the CDR3 reads CASSPTLGPGDTQYF. CDR3 in DNA: TGTGCCAGCAGCCCAACTTTAGGGCCGGGAGATACGCAGTATTTT.

This clonotype was recorded a few times. V is TRBV10-2 and J is TRBJ1-2; possibly TRBD1 for D (6 bases). V was cut by 4 bases and J by 7 bases, with 19 bases left in between. The CDR3 totals 15 residues. The germline gives CDR1 WSHSY, CDR2 SAAADI. DNA for the CDR3: TGCGCCAGCAGTGTTGTTGCAGGGGAGATCTCTGGCTACACCTTC. This encodes CASSVVAGEISGYTF.

V and J are TRBV7-8 and TRBJ1-6, with no clear D. CDR1 and CDR2 (germline): SGHVS, FQNEAQ. The CDR3 has 15 residues. Trimming stripped 5 bases from V and 1 base from J, with 9 bases between. In DNA form, the CDR3 reads TGTGCCAGCAGCCCGGGGTGGTCCTATAATTCACCCCTCCACTTT. It yields the protein CASSPGWSYNSPLHF. The full variable domain, with the rest looked up from reference TRBV7-8 and TRBJ1-6, is GAGVSQSPRYKVAKRGQDVALRCDPISGHVSLFWYQQALGQGPEFLTYFQNEAQLDKSGLPSDRFFAERPEGSVSTLKIQRTQQEDSAVYLCASSPGWSYNSPLHFGNGTRLTVT.

The V and J genes are TRBV7-2 and TRBJ2-7, with 9 nucleotides matching TRBD1. Germline lookup yields CDR1 SGHTA and CDR2 FQGNSA. The CDR3 has 15 amino acids. V shed 2 bases, J shed 6 bases, and the junction held 8 bases outside the gene matches. This CDR3 is CASSLTTGGVGEQYF. As DNA, the CDR3 is TGTGCCAGCAGCTTAACGACAGGGGGAGTGGGCGAGCAGTACTTC.

The rearrangement joins TRBV5-4 to TRBJ2-1, with D hard to call. V lost 2 bases and J 0 bases, leaving 15 bases between the germline ends. Germline V gene lookup returns CDR1 SGHNT and CDR2 YYREEE (reference sequence). CDR3 size: 17 residues. The CDR3 sequence is CASSFSGIGSSYNEQFF. CDR3 coding DNA: TGTGCCAGCAGCTTTAGTGGGATTGGAAGCTCCTACAATGAGCAGTTCTTC. The whole variable domain, remainder taken from reference TRBV5-4 and TRBJ2-1, is ETGVTQSPTHLIKTRGQQVTLRCSSQSGHNTVSWYQQALGQGPQFIFQYYREEENGRGNFPPRFSGLQFPNYSSELNVNALELDDSALYLCASSFSGIGSSYNEQFFGPGTRLTVL.

The rearrangement uses TRBV28 and TRBJ1-1, with TRBD1 as a possible D gene (6 bases). Looked up from germline, CDR1 is MDHEN and CDR2 is SYDVKM. The length of the CDR3 is 14 residues. V shed 6 bases and J shed 1 base, with 12 bases lying between them. The CDR3 DNA reads TGTGCCAGCAGGACAGGTGGAGGGAACACTGAAGCTTTCTTT. Encoded protein: CASRTGGGNTEAFF.

This clonotype was seen a handful of times. The V and J genes are TRBV6-2 or TRBV6-3 and TRBJ2-2; D is perhaps TRBD1 or TRBD2 (5 bases each). The length of the CDR3 is 16 residues. Trimming pared 6 bases from V and 1 base from J, leaving 15 bases between. Germline V gene data show CDR1 as MNHEY and CDR2 as SVGEGT. CDR3 in amino acids: CASRGVATKNTGELFF. CDR3 coding DNA: TGTGCCAGCAGGGGGGTAGCGACCAAGAACACCGGGGAGCTGTTTTTT.

The rearrangement links TRBV7-2 to TRBJ2-3, with 8 bases matching TRBD2. V shed 1 base and J 4 bases; nucleotides not matched to a gene: 10. The CDR3 is made up of 17 amino acids. Per the germline V gene, CDR1 is SGHTA and CDR2 is FQGNSA. As DNA, the CDR3 is TGTGCCAGCAGCTTAGGTGGGAGCGGGAGAGGTCCAGATACGCAGTATTTT. It specifies CASSLGGSGRGPDTQYF.